What follows are 18 T cell receptor beta chains derived from one specimen sequenced in a study of T cells in pancreatic ductal adenocarcinoma. No neoadjuvant therapy was given to the selected pancreatic ductal adenocarcinoma patients before their surgery. The assay was immunoSEQ multiplex PCR, and TCRdb's table has in-frame clones only and misses some. This table holds 31,000 or so clones, approximately 94% found once. What was sequenced was PBMCs. These receptors were taken from a human donor with pancreatic ductal adenocarcinoma.

The chain combines TRBV4-1 with TRBJ2-5, with D maybe TRBD2 (5 bases). CDR1 is MGHRA, CDR2 YSYEKL, per germline. V gave up 6 bases and J gave up 4 bases, with 21 bases separating them. The CDR3 runs to 16 residues. CDR3 region: CASSFARGERRETQYF. Written as DNA, the CDR3 is TGCGCCAGCAGTTTTGCCCGCGGTGAGCGGAGAGAGACCCAGTACTTC.

The chain couples TRBV5-4 to TRBJ2-7; TRBD2 agrees at 11 bases. The J segment lost 2 bases and the V segment lost 0 bases, leaving 7 bases of the junction unmatched. The length of the CDR3 is 17 residues. Germline V gene lookup returns CDR1 SGHNT and CDR2 YYREEE (reference sequence). CDR3 in DNA: TGTGCCAGCAGCTTGGCCCGGGCTAGCGGGAGGACCTACGAGCAGTACTTC. It translates to CASSLARASGRTYEQYF.

V usage is TRBV25-1 and J usage is TRBJ2-5; tentative D call: TRBD1 (5 bases). Per germline, CDR1 MGHDK and CDR2 SYGVNS. V gave up 4 bases and J gave up 1 base, with 7 bases separating them. The CDR3 runs 13 residues. The CDR3 protein is CASSGDSQETQYF. CDR3 sequence (DNA): TGTGCCAGCAGTGGCGACAGCCAAGAGACCCAGTACTTC.

The chain has TRBV5-1 and TRBJ2-7, with no clear D. V gave up 0 bases and J gave up 2 bases, with 15 bases separating them. CDR3 size: 16 residues. In germline, CDR1 is SGHRS, CDR2 YFSETQ. CDR3 nucleotide sequence: TGCGCCAGCAGCTTGGTCGCCGAGGCTCCAACCTACGAGCAGTACTTC. This encodes CASSLVAEAPTYEQYF. Full variable domain (outside the CDR3, taken from reference TRBV5-1 and TRBJ2-7): KAGVTQTPRYLIKTRGQQVTLSCSPISGHRSVSWYQQTPGQGLQFLFEYFSETQRNKGNFPGRFSGRQFSNSRSEMNVSTLELGDSALYLCASSLVAEAPTYEQYFGPGTRLTVT.

This clone was picked up a small number of times. V and J are TRBV18 and TRBJ1-5; D is possibly TRBD1 (5 bases). There are 17 residues in the CDR3. Germline V CDR1 and CDR2: KGHSH, LQKENI. V lost 3 bases, J lost 0 bases, and 15 bases lay in between. Here the CDR3 reads CASSPTGGFYSNQPQHF. In DNA, the CDR3 is TGTGCCAGCTCACCCACGGGGGGATTCTATAGCAATCAGCCCCAGCATTTT.

The chain combines TRBV11-3 with TRBJ2-1, with TRBD2 as a possible D gene (6 bases). The germline V and J ends were trimmed by 5 bases and 3 bases, with 11 bases remaining between them. The CDR3 has 14 amino acids. Germline V gene sequence: CDR1 SGHNT, CDR2 YENEEA. CDR3: CASSRPGLYNEQFF. The CDR3 nucleotides read TGTGCCAGCAGCCGACCGGGACTCTACAATGAGCAGTTCTTC.

The gene calls are TRBV6-6 and TRBJ1-5, with D possibly matching TRBD1 (5 bases). This CDR3 comprises 14 residues. Germline-derived CDR1 and CDR2 are MNHNY and SVGAGI (reference sequence). V lost 1 base and J lost 7, with 11 bases in between. CDR3 sequence (DNA): TGTGCCAGCAGTTACTTAGGGGAGGGACAGCCCCAGCATTTT. Its translation is CASSYLGEGQPQHF.

CDR3 residues: CASSFRRRTGGSRNSPLHF. CDR3 bases: TGTGCCAGCAGCTTCCGGCGAAGGACAGGGGGAAGTCGTAATTCACCCCTCCACTTT. V gene TRBV5-8 combines with J gene TRBJ1-6; 10 positions agree with TRBD1. Germline assignment: CDR1 SGHTS and CDR2 YDEGEE. Trimming removed 2 bases from V and 6 bases from J; junction bases left unmatched: 14. This CDR3 region has 19 residues.

CDR3 coding DNA: TGCGCCAGCAGCCAAGGAATAGGGACGGCCTACGAGCAGTACTTC. Its protein product is CASSQGIGTAYEQYF. This rearrangement joins TRBV4-1 to TRBJ2-7; either TRBD1 or TRBD2 may fit D (5 bases each). The CDR3 length is 15 residues. Germline values: CDR1 MGHRA, CDR2 YSYEKL. V lost 1 base, J lost 2 bases, and 12 bases lay in between.

The J gene is TRBJ2-7, the V gene TRBV19, with no clear D. With 1 base removed from V and 6 bases from J, the gap between germline ends came to 7 bases. CDR3 length equals 12 residues. CDR1 is LNHDA and CDR2 is SQIVND in the germline V gene (reference sequence). CDR3 nucleotide sequence: TGTGCCAGTAGTATAGGTGTCGGCGAGCAGTACTTC. Translating gives CASSIGVGEQYF.

The chain has TRBV7-6 and TRBJ2-3; 14 nucleotides align to TRBD2. Germline lookup yields CDR1 SGHVS and CDR2 FNYEAQ. With 10 bases clipped from V and 5 bases from J, the junction kept 5 bases outside the gene matches. The CDR3 runs 14 residues. CDR3 amino acids: CATGLAGVLDTQYF. The CDR3 DNA reads TGTGCCACGGGACTAGCGGGAGTCTTAGATACGCAGTATTTT.

V and J are TRBV11-1 and TRBJ2-5; 10 nucleotides line up with TRBD1. CDR3 length: 14 residues. V was clipped by 5 bases and J by 4 bases; unmatched bases: 4. Germline V gene lookup returns CDR1 SGHAT and CDR2 FQDESV (reference sequence). The CDR3 sequence is CASSADRGRETQYF. The DNA for the CDR3 is TGTGCCAGCAGCGCGGACAGGGGGAGAGAGACCCAGTACTTC.

The chain joins TRBV4-3 to TRBJ2-1, with D unclear. The length of the CDR3 is 13 residues. Germline CDR1 LGHNA, CDR2 YSLEER. Trimming left V 0 bases short and J 9 bases short, with 9 bases between. CDR3 in amino acids: CASSQEIAGEQFF. CDR3 nucleotide sequence: TGCGCCAGCAGCCAAGAAATAGCCGGTGAGCAGTTCTTC.

CDR3 bases: TGTGCCAGCAGCGCCCATCCGGGACTAGCGGGACCCGATGAGCAGTTCTTC. Translated, it gives CASSAHPGLAGPDEQFF. This rearrangement joins TRBV9 to TRBJ2-1, with 13 bases lining up with TRBD2. The CDR3 is 17 amino acids. Trimming at V came to 3 bases and at J to 8 bases, leaving 11 bases not matched to a gene. Germline V CDR1 and CDR2: SGDLS, YYNGEE.

The CDR3 protein is CASSRTGETQYF. The CDR3 DNA reads TGTGCCAGCAGCCGGACAGGAGAGACCCAGTACTTC. J is TRBJ2-5 and V is TRBV7-8; 7 bases are a match to TRBD1. Per germline, CDR1 SGHVS and CDR2 FQNEAQ. CDR3 length equals 12 residues. V lost 5 bases to trimming and J lost 4 bases; unmatched junction nucleotides: 1.

The chain recombines TRBV5-4 with TRBJ1-2, with no clear D. V dropped 0 bases and J dropped 1 base, with 10 bases sitting between them. This CDR3 has 15 amino acids. Per germline, CDR1 SGHNT and CDR2 YYREEE (reference sequence). CDR3 DNA: TGTGCCAGCAGCTTGGTATCCTTTATTAACTATGGCTACACCTTC. Translation gives CASSLVSFINYGYTF.

This clone was recorded once. V usage is TRBV30 and J usage is TRBJ2-1; D gene ambiguous. This CDR3 region has 14 residues. CDR1 is GTSNPN, CDR2 SVGIG, per germline (reference sequence). Trimming removed 3 bases at V and 12 bases at J, with 21 bases between. In nucleotides, the CDR3 is TGTGCCTGGAGGGGCGGTAATCACAATGGCGTGCAGTTCTTC. It specifies CAWRGGNHNGVQFF.

The chain links TRBV4-2 to TRBJ2-7, with 7 bases that match TRBD2. The CDR3 covers 17 residues. V trimming: 1 base; J trimming: 2 bases; junction bases outside the gene matches: 11. Germline V lookup: CDR1 LGHNA, CDR2 YNFKEQ. Here the CDR3 DNA reads TGTGCCAGCAGCCAAGGGTTGGTGGGACTATTGGCCTACGAGCAGTACTTC. As protein: CASSQGLVGLLAYEQYF.